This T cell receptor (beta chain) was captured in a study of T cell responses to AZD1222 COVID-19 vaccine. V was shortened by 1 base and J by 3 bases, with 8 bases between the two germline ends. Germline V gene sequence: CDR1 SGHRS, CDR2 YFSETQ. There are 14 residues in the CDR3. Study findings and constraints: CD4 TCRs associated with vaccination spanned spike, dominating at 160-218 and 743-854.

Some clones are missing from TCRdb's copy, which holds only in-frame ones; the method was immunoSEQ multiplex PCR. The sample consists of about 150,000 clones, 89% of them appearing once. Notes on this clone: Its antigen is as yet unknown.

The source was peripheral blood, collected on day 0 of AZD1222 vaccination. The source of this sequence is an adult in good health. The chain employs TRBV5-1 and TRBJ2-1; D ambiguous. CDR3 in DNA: TGCGCCAGCAGCTTGAAAGATTTCTACAATGAGCAGTTCTTC. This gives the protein CASSLKDFYNEQFF.